This TCR beta chain originates from a study of blood T cell repertoires in COVID-19. Study-level background: Acute and convalescent COVID-19 specimens originated in the United States, Italy and Spain. From T cells, B-cell-depleted T cells, or PBMCs came the material, which was cDNA or gDNA.

Study processing details: Estimates of nucleated cell counts were drawn from the amplification of reference gene primers. Assay used: immunoSEQ multiplex PCR; TCRdb lists only in-frame clones, some missing. V and J calls and clone size are as listed in that table; D and trimming were resolved from the DNA. Of some 260,000 clones listed, nearly 90% are singletons. The V and J ends lost 2 bases and 1 base respectively, with 6 bases between them. CDR1 and CDR2 (germline): MGHRA, YSYEKL. This CDR3 is built from 15 residues. J is TRBJ2-6 and V is TRBV4-1; unclear D gene. The sequencing sample was made of peripheral blood. The sequence derives from a man aged 18-30 years with active or convalescent COVID-19. The CDR3 DNA sequence: TGCGCCAGCAGCCAACCAGGTTCTGGGGCCAACGTCCTGACTTTC. It translates to CASSQPGSGANVLTF.